These 24 T cell receptor beta chains share one sample of origin, sequenced in a study of T-cell reconstitution after alpha-beta-depleted transplantation in children. During its preparation, the TCRbeta library received unique molecular identifiers. TCRdb ran MiXCR on the PCR reads and lists one entry per CDR3 protein. The sample contains about 78,000 distinct CDR3 sequences, around an eighth of which appear only once. Sequencing was performed on PBMCs, mostly from graft donor cells, taken 180 days after TCRalphabeta/CD19-depleted stem cell transplant. Receptor source: a male patient aged 2 to 10 who had a stem cell transplant for acute lymphoblastic leukemia, so the T cells may come from the graft donor.

This clonotype showed up just a few times. The J gene is TRBJ1-2, the V gene TRBV27; possibly TRBD1 for D (6 bases). In germline, CDR1 is MNHEY, CDR2 SMNVEV (reference sequence). V was clipped by 3 bases and J by 1 base, with 24 bases between them. CDR3 size: 19 residues. The CDR3: CASSLRGLSGLWLNYGYTF. In DNA, the CDR3 is TGTGCCAGCAGTTTGCGGGGGCTCTCAGGGCTCTGGCTTAACTATGGCTACACCTTC.

This clonotype was counted many times. The V gene is TRBV11-2, the J gene TRBJ2-3; 13 bases fit TRBD2. This CDR3 comprises 18 residues. The ends lost 3 bases at V and 5 bases at J; junction bases unmatched: 11. Germline CDR1 reads SGHAT; CDR2 reads FQNNGV. The CDR3 is CASSFRMRTSGREDTQYF. The CDR3 DNA reads TGTGCCAGCAGCTTCAGAATGCGGACTAGCGGGAGAGAAGATACGCAGTATTTT.

The chain carries TRBV14 and TRBJ1-6; 7 bases are shared with TRBD1. The CDR3 contains 15 residues. Germline-derived CDR1 and CDR2 are SGHDN and FVKESK. V gave up 4 bases and J gave up 5 bases; unmatched junction bases: 5. CDR3 DNA sequence: TGTGCCAGCAGCCCAGGACAGGCTAATAATTCACCCCTCCACTTT. Its protein product is CASSPGQANNSPLHF.

This clonotype was observed a few times. An end of the junction does not agree with germline; a read error may underlie this. This chain links TRBV5-1 with TRBJ2-4; TRBD1 might be the D (6 bases). The CDR3 runs 14 residues. CDR1 SGHRS and CDR2 YFSETQ come from the germline V gene. DNA of the CDR3: TGCGCCAGCAGCCGAGAAATTGGCAGGGGCCCGGGACACTTC. Translated, it gives CASSREIGRGPGHF.

This clonotype was detected only a few times. This chain joins TRBV5-1 and TRBJ2-1; no clear D gene. Germline V gene lookup returns CDR1 SGHRS and CDR2 YFSETQ. V was cut by 0 bases and J by 4 bases, with 8 bases left in between. The CDR3 has 14 amino acids. The CDR3 DNA follows: TGCGCCAGCAGCTTGGCCGTAGAGTACAATGAGCAGTTCTTC. Amino acids: CASSLAVEYNEQFF.

This clonotype was seen only a few times. CDR3 residues: CAISESGGGSYNEQFF. CDR3 DNA sequence: TGTGCCATCAGTGAGTCAGGCGGAGGGTCCTACAATGAGCAGTTCTTC. The V gene is TRBV10-3, the J gene TRBJ2-1, with D perhaps matching TRBD2 (6 bases). V dropped 0 bases and J dropped 1 base, with 10 bases sitting between them. Germline CDR1 reads ENHRY; CDR2 reads SYGVKD. This CDR3 comprises 16 residues.

Points on this clonotype: At one of its ends the junction is not consistent with the germline gene, which may arise from a read error. The J gene is TRBJ2-3, the V gene TRBV6-5; D is unresolved. The CDR3 sequence is 14 residues long. CDR1 and CDR2 from the germline V gene are MNHEY and SVGAGI. This chain's CDR3 is CASSYIEGTDTQCF. The CDR3 DNA reads TGTGCCAGCAGTTATATCGAAGGCACAGATACGCAGTGTTTT.

This clonotype appeared many times. The rearrangement uses TRBV9 and TRBJ1-3, with 9 nucleotides matching TRBD1. This CDR3 has 15 amino acids. Trimming cost V 4 bases and J 6 bases; bases outside gene matches: 8. Germline CDR1 and CDR2: SGDLS and YYNGEE. CDR3 sequence: CASSLTGGKPNTIYF. The CDR3 DNA reads as TGTGCCAGCAGCCTTACAGGGGGCAAACCAAACACCATATATTTT.

V is TRBV5-4 and J is TRBJ2-5; D not certain. V was pared by 0 bases and J by 5 bases, with 11 bases between. CDR3 size: 14 residues. Per germline, CDR1 SGHNT and CDR2 YYREEE (reference sequence). In nucleotides, the CDR3 is TGTGCCAGCAGCTTGGGTCGTAGTTCGGAGACCCAGTACTTC. It is translated as CASSLGRSSETQYF.

This clonotype was detected only a few times. This CDR3 reads CASSEPRVTQYF. CDR3 in DNA: TGTGCCAGCAGTGAGCCAAGGGTCACGCAGTATTTT. The chain couples TRBV6-2 or TRBV6-3 to TRBJ2-3; D is uncertain. The V gene's germline CDR1 is MNHEY and CDR2 SVGEGT. V was cut by 5 bases and J by 9 bases, with 12 bases left in between. CDR3 size: 12 residues.

This clonotype has only a few counts. The V call is TRBV27, the J call TRBJ2-3, with unresolved D. Germline values: CDR1 MNHEY, CDR2 SMNVEV (reference sequence). The CDR3 runs to 14 residues. V lost 6 bases, J lost 3 bases, and 13 bases lay in between. CDR3 loop: CASSPEWATDTQYF. The DNA of the CDR3 is TGTGCCAGCAGCCCCGAGTGGGCGACAGATACGCAGTATTTT.

This clonotype has just a few counts. The chain links TRBV6-1 to TRBJ2-5, with TRBD2 matching over 10 bases. The germline V gene encodes CDR1 MNHNS and CDR2 SASEGT. This CDR3 has 13 amino acids. V lost 8 bases, J lost 6 bases, and 6 bases stayed unmatched. The CDR3 reads CASRGSGGKTQYF. The CDR3 nucleotides are TGTGCCAGCCGGGGTAGCGGGGGGAAGACCCAGTACTTC.

This clonotype was recorded a few times. This chain connects TRBV7-2 to TRBJ2-1, with D possibly matching TRBD2 (7 bases). V shed 7 bases and J shed 8 bases, with 15 bases lying between them. The V gene's germline CDR1 is SGHTA and CDR2 FQGNSA. This CDR3 comprises 13 residues. CDR3 coding DNA: TGTGCCAGCACTAGGGGGGGGTGGGATGAGCAGTTCTTC. Its protein product is CASTRGGWDEQFF.

This clonotype occurred many times. This sequence joins TRBV6-5 and TRBJ1-1; possibly TRBD1 for D (6 bases). This CDR3 contains 17 residues. Germline assignment: CDR1 MNHEY and CDR2 SVGAGI. The V end was cut by 1 base, the J end by 1 base, with 16 bases between. The CDR3 here is CASSYLQGPGGNTEAFF. In nucleotides, the CDR3 is TGTGCCAGCAGTTACTTACAGGGCCCGGGGGGGAACACTGAAGCTTTCTTT.

The chain employs TRBV20-1 and TRBJ1-2; no definite D call. Germline CDR1 reads DFQATT; CDR2 reads SNEGSKA (reference sequence). The CDR3 runs 12 residues. Trimming took 6 bases from V and 8 from J, leaving 16 bases between them. The CDR3 DNA reads as TGCAGTGCGTGGCTCGCAGAACGGGGCTACACCTTC. Translated, it gives CSAWLAERGYTF.

This clonotype was seen a handful of times. This chain uses TRBV7-6 with TRBJ2-1; TRBD2 matches at 9 bases. With 7 bases clipped from V and 7 bases from J, the junction kept 11 bases outside the gene matches. Germline CDR1 reads SGHVS; CDR2 reads FNYEAQ. This CDR3 spans 15 amino acids. The CDR3 region has the DNA TGTGCCAGCAAATCCCCCGGCGGGAGGGGGAATGAGCAGTTCTTC. It specifies CASKSPGGRGNEQFF.

Comments on this clonotype: The CDR3 carries no conserved terminal phenylalanine or tryptophan, so it likely arises from a read error. This CDR3 reads CASSQGQGLLETQYS. As DNA, the CDR3 is TGTGCCAGCAGCCAAGGACAGGGGCTCTTGGAGACCCAGTACTCC. The rearrangement uses TRBV3-1 and TRBJ2-5; TRBD1 agrees at 8 bases. Losses at the gene ends were 1 base for V and 5 bases for J; bases not matched to a gene: 6. The CDR3 runs 15 residues. Germline CDR1 reads LGHDT; CDR2 reads YNNKEL (reference sequence).

This clonotype turned up a few times. The V and J genes are TRBV12-3 or TRBV12-4 and TRBJ2-4; maybe TRBD1 (5 bases). The V end lost 3 bases, the J end lost 0 bases, and 9 bases lay between the germline ends. The CDR3 sequence is 15 residues long. The CDR3 sequence: CASSFAGPAKNIQYF. CDR3 nucleotide sequence: TGTGCCAGCAGTTTCGCAGGGCCAGCCAAAAACATTCAGTACTTC.

This clonotype was counted between two and nine times. The chain recombines TRBV5-1 with TRBJ1-4, with D maybe TRBD1 (6 bases). The CDR3 has 16 residues. Per germline, CDR1 SGHRS and CDR2 YFSETQ. Trimming cost V 0 bases and J 3 bases, with 12 bases left between them. CDR3 region: CASSLAPRGANEKLFF. The CDR3 DNA follows: TGCGCCAGCAGCTTGGCCCCCAGGGGCGCTAATGAAAAACTGTTTTTT.

The chain links TRBV5-6 to TRBJ1-5; D not certain. V shed 0 bases and J shed 10 bases, with 11 bases lying between them. The CDR3 length is 13 residues. Germline V gene sequence: CDR1 SGHDT, CDR2 YYEEEE. CDR3: CASSLEKAQPQHF. Written as DNA, the CDR3 is TGTGCCAGCAGCTTGGAAAAGGCTCAACCCCAGCATTTT.

This clonotype was seen a few times. The J gene is TRBJ2-4, the V gene TRBV9; D ambiguous. The CDR3 consists of 14 residues. V gave up 1 base and J gave up 8 bases, with 13 bases separating them. From germline, CDR1 is SGDLS and CDR2 YYNGEE. Written as DNA, the CDR3 is TGTGCCAGCAGCGTAAGAACCTCGAAGGACATTCAGTACTTC. This sequence encodes CASSVRTSKDIQYF.

Turning to this clonotype: It may be a read error: a sequence one base away is much more abundant. This rearrangement joins TRBV7-2 to TRBJ1-5, with 7 bases identical to TRBD1. The germline V gene encodes CDR1 SGHTA and CDR2 FQGNSA. The length of the CDR3 is 13 residues. V shed 5 bases and J 10 bases; nucleotides not matched to a gene: 8. CDR3 DNA: TGTGCCAGCAGCCTCAGGGGGGAGCATCCCCAGCATTTT. It is translated as CASSLRGEHPQHF.

In its sample, this clonotype was seen a few times. The chain combines TRBV12-3 or TRBV12-4 with TRBJ2-1; D possibly corresponds to TRBD1 (6 bases). The CDR3 covers 15 residues. V lost 4 bases to trimming and J lost 7 bases, with 17 bases between them. The CDR3 is CASSCDRYLRNEQFF. CDR3 bases: TGTGCCAGCAGTTGTGACAGGTACCTCCGGAATGAGCAGTTCTTC.

This clonotype was picked up a small number of times. The chain couples TRBV11-3 to TRBJ2-3; a weak D match, TRBD1 (5 bases). Germline CDR1 is SGHNT and CDR2 is YENEEA. CDR3 length: 17 residues. Trimming stripped 5 bases from V and 2 bases from J, with 20 bases between. CDR3 region: CASSPDGARTDTDTQYF. CDR3 DNA: TGTGCCAGCAGCCCCGATGGGGCCCGCACAGACACAGATACGCAGTATTTT.